One sample yielded the 6 T cell receptor beta chains listed below, sequenced in a study of blood T cell repertoires in COVID-19. Measured with immunoSEQ multiplex PCR; TCRdb has only the in-frame clones, and not every one. The top ten clones hold under 3% of a sample with about 170,000 clones, 65% to 85% of them seen once. Sequencing was done on a sample of peripheral blood. These receptors all come from a human donor with acute or convalescent COVID-19. The donor label of this sample is uncertain.

This clone has only a few counts. The gene calls are TRBV5-1 and TRBJ2-3, with TRBD2 matching 7 bases. V lost 2 bases and J lost 1; bases outside the gene matches: 1. Germline values: CDR1 SGHRS, CDR2 YFSETQ. This CDR3 contains 14 residues. CDR3: CASSLRGGTDTQYF. CDR3 DNA sequence: TGCGCCAGCAGCTTACGGGGGGGCACAGATACGCAGTATTTT.

There are a few counts of this clone. The CDR3 sequence is CASSQRPQGRNSPLHF. The CDR3 DNA sequence: TGTGCCAGCAGCCAGAGGCCCCAGGGCCGTAATTCACCCCTCCACTTT. The chain carries TRBV7-8 and TRBJ1-6; possible D gene TRBD1, 5 bases. V lost 5 bases to trimming and J lost 6 bases, with 17 bases between them. The length of the CDR3 is 16 residues. The germline V gene has CDR1 SGHVS and CDR2 FQNEAQ.

The genes are TRBV3-1 (or the pseudogene TRBV3-2) and TRBJ1-1; possible D gene TRBD1, 6 bases. V was trimmed by 2 bases and J by 1 base, leaving 11 bases between them. This CDR3 comprises 15 residues. Per germline, CDR1 LGHDT and CDR2 YNNKEL (reference sequence). CDR3 bases: TGTGCCAGCAGCCAACCTTTGACAGGGAACACTGAAGCTTTCTTT. It encodes CASSQPLTGNTEAFF.

This rearrangement joins TRBV19 to TRBJ2-7, with 7 bases identical to TRBD2. This CDR3 has 14 amino acids. The germline gives CDR1 LNHDA, CDR2 SQIVND (reference sequence). Losses at the gene ends were 4 bases for V and 2 bases for J; bases not matched to a gene: 5. CDR3 sequence reads: CASSSSGRPYEQYF. CDR3 bases: TGTGCCAGTAGTAGTAGCGGGCGGCCCTACGAGCAGTACTTC.

The chain recombines TRBV27 with TRBJ1-3; tentative D call: TRBD1 (5 bases). Germline lookup yields CDR1 MNHEY and CDR2 SMNVEV (reference sequence). The length of the CDR3 is 18 residues. V lost 5 bases, J lost 1 base, and 21 bases lay in between. The DNA for the CDR3 is TGTGCCAGCAGTCAAGCGGGGCCGAGTTTGGGATCTGGAAACACCATATATTTT. It encodes CASSQAGPSLGSGNTIYF.

The chain recombines TRBV7-3 with TRBJ1-2; 7 nucleotides line up with TRBD1. V lost 5 bases and J lost 8; bases outside the gene matches: 8. CDR3 length equals 13 residues. Germline V CDR1 and CDR2: SGHTA, FQGTGA. CDR3: CASSPRAGGGYTF. CDR3 nucleotides: TGTGCCAGCAGCCCAAGGGCAGGGGGAGGCTACACCTTC.